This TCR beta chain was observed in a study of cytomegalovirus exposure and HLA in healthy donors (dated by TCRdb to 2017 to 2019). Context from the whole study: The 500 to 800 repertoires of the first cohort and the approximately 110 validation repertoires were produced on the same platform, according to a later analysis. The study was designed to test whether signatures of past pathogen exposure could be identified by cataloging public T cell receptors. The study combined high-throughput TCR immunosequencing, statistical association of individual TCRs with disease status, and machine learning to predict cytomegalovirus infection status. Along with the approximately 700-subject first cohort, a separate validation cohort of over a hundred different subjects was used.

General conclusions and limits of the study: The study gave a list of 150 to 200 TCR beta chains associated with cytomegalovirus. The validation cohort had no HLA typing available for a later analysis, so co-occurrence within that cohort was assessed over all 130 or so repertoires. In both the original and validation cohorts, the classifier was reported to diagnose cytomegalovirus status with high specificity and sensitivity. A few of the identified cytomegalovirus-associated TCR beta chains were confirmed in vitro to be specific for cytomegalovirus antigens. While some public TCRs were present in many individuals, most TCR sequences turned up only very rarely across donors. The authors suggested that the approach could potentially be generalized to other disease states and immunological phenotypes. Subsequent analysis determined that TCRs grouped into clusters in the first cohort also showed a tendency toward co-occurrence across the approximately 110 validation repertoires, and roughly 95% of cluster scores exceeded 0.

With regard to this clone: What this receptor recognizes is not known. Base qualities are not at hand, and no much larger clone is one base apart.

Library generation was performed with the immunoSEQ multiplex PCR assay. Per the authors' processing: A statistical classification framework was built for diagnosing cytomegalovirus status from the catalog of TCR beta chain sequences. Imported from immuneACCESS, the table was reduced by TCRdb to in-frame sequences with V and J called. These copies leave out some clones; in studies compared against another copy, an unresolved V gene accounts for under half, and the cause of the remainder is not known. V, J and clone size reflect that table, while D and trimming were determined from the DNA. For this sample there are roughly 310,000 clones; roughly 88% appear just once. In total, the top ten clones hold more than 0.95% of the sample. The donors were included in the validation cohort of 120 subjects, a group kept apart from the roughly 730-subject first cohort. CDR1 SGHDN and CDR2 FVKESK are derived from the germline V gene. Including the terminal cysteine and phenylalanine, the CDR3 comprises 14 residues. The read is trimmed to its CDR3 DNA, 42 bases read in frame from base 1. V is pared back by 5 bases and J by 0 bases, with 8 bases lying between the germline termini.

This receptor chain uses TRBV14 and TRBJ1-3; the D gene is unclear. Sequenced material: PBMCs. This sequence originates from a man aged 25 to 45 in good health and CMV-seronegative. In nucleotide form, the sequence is TGTGCCAGCAGCTACCGGGACTCTGGAAACACCATATATTTT. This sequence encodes CASSYRDSGNTIYF.